A selection of T cell receptor beta chains follows, all from one sample in a study of blood T cell repertoires in COVID-19. Profiled with immunoSEQ multiplex PCR; TCRdb holds only in-frame clones, not every one. Among 90,000 to 120,000 clones listed, about nine tenths were seen once. Specimen: peripheral blood. The receptors stem from a man aged 50 or older with active or convalescent COVID-19. CDR3s include the opening cysteine and the closing phenylalanine or tryptophan. The D gene is left open where the match is weak. Clone size is shown for a subset of rows, as once, few, many or a class of expanded clone.

18,TRBJ2-3,TRBV11-3,TRBD1,.,CASSPGTGASPSTDTQYF,TGTGCCAGCAGCCCCGGGACAGGGGCCAGTCCTAGCACAGATACGCAGTATTTT
16,TRBJ2-5,TRBV11-2,TRBD2,.,CASSLSWRESRETQYF,TGTGCCAGCAGCTTATCTTGGCGGGAGAGCCGGGAGACCCAGTACTTC
15,TRBJ2-3,TRBV6-2/TRBV6-3,TRBD2,few,CASSYAAGDTDTQYF,TGTGCCAGCAGTTATGCGGCGGGAGACACAGATACGCAGTATTTT
12,TRBJ2-7,TRBV10-2,.,few,CASSANSYEQYF,TGCGCCAGCAGTGCCAACAGCTACGAGCAGTACTTC
14,TRBJ2-2,TRBV6-6,TRBD1,.,CASSQDRGAGELFF,TGTGCCAGCAGTCAGGACAGGGGCGCGGGGGAGCTGTTTTTT
18,TRBJ1-5,TRBV11-2,.,.,CASSLGDDRIYSNQPQHF,TGTGCCAGCAGCTTAGGGGATGACAGAATTTATAGCAATCAGCCCCAGCATTTT
15,TRBJ2-7,TRBV4-1,TRBD1,.,CASSQGDRVFYEQYF,TGCGCCAGCAGCCAGGGGGACAGGGTTTTTTACGAGCAGTACTTC
16,TRBJ1-6,TRBV3-1/TRBV3-2,.,.,CASSQSRGSNNSPLHF,TGTGCCAGCAGCCAAAGTCGGGGATCAAATAATTCACCCCTCCACTTT
18,TRBJ2-2,TRBV6-2/TRBV6-3,TRBD2,.,CASSSLVSGLAGTGELFF,TGTGCCAGCAGTTCCCTGGTTAGCGGACTAGCGGGCACCGGGGAGCTGTTTTTT
14,TRBJ1-1,TRBV5-1,.,.,CASTMTVGNTEAFF,TGCGCCAGCACCATGACAGTTGGTAACACTGAAGCTTTCTTT
16,TRBJ2-7,TRBV7-8,TRBD1,few,CASSLESGTGTGEQYF,TGTGCCAGCAGCTTAGAGTCCGGGACAGGGACGGGCGAGCAGTACTTC
13,TRBJ2-1,TRBV30,TRBD1,.,CAWEGQTYNEQFF,TGTGCCTGGGAGGGACAGACCTACAATGAGCAGTTCTTC
16,TRBJ2-5,TRBV19,TRBD1,.,CASSPWTGGRLETQYF,TGTGCCAGTAGTCCCTGGACAGGGGGGCGTCTAGAGACCCAGTACTTC
15,TRBJ2-3,TRBV7-7,.,.,CASSRAGFDTDTQYF,TGTGCTAGCAGCCGCGCAGGGTTCGACACAGATACGCAGTATTTT
15,TRBJ1-2,TRBV15,.,.,CATSGQTGVVYGYTF,TGTGCCACCAGCGGGCAGACAGGAGTGGTCTATGGCTACACCTTC
16,TRBJ1-5,TRBV18,.,once,CASSPNRHQDNQPQHF,TGTGCCAGCTCACCAAACCGGCATCAGGACAATCAGCCCCAGCATTTT
15,TRBJ1-1,TRBV27,.,.,CASSPWARENTEAFF,TGTGCCAGCAGTCCGTGGGCCAGGGAAAACACTGAAGCTTTCTTT
13,TRBJ2-7,TRBV7-2,.,.,CASSNGIYFEQYF,TGTGCCAGCAGCAACGGGATTTACTTCGAGCAGTACTTC
17,TRBJ2-5,TRBV4-2,TRBD2,.,CASSQVRASGDQETQYF,TGTGCCAGCAGCCAAGTTCGGGCTAGCGGGGACCAAGAGACCCAGTACTTC
15,TRBJ1-5,TRBV28,.,.,CASSTLGGVGQPQHF,TGTGCCAGCAGTACCCTGGGGGGAGTCGGTCAGCCCCAGCATTTT
13,TRBJ2-7,TRBV28,TRBD2,.,CASSGSAGGPLYF,TGTGCCAGCAGCGGGTCTGCGGGAGGGCCCCTGTACTTC
13,TRBJ1-2,TRBV5-5,TRBD1,few,CASSRQGDYGYTF,TGTGCCAGCAGCAGACAGGGAGACTATGGCTACACCTTC
16,TRBJ1-4,TRBV11-2,.,.,CASSPEDSNPNEKLFF,TGTGCCAGCAGCCCCGAGGACAGTAACCCTAATGAAAAACTGTTTTTT
15,TRBJ2-7,TRBV28,.,.,CASSLFAVRKGEQYF,TGTGCCAGCAGTTTATTCGCAGTGCGGAAGGGGGAGCAGTACTTC
13,TRBJ2-3,TRBV20-1,.,.,CSASTGATDTQYF,TGCAGTGCCAGTACGGGAGCGACAGATACGCAGTATTTT
15,TRBJ1-3,TRBV11-2,.,.,CASSLEGPGGNTIYF,TGTGCCAGCAGCTTAGAAGGGCCAGGGGGAAACACCATATATTTT
14,TRBJ1-1,TRBV18,.,.,CASSPNVDNTEAFF,TGTGCCAGCTCACCCAACGTAGATAACACTGAAGCTTTCTTT
13,TRBJ1-2,TRBV10-3,TRBD1,once,CAISEGTGDGYTF,TGTGCCATCAGTGAAGGAACAGGGGATGGCTACACCTTC
15,TRBJ1-5,TRBV7-9,.,few,CASSLGSFGNQPQHF,TGTGCCAGCAGCTTAGGTTCTTTTGGCAATCAGCCCCAGCATTTT
14,TRBJ2-1,TRBV21-1,.,once,CAKPLNSTGDEQFF,TGTGCTAAGCCCCTGAATTCTACGGGGGATGAGCAGTTCTTC
16,TRBJ1-3,TRBV6-1,TRBD1,.,CASSETGGYSGNTIYF,TGTGCCAGCAGTGAGACAGGGGGTTACTCTGGAAACACCATATATTTT
13,TRBJ2-3,TRBV6-5,.,.,CASSDSIRDTQYF,TGTGCCAGCAGTGACTCCATCAGGGATACGCAGTATTTT
16,TRBJ2-7,TRBV4-1,TRBD2,.,CASSQHGTSGTYEQYF,TGCGCCAGCAGCCAACACGGGACTAGCGGGACATACGAGCAGTACTTC
12,TRBJ1-2,TRBV10-3,.,.,CAVQAERHGYTF,TGTGCCGTACAGGCGGAGCGACATGGCTACACCTTC
14,TRBJ2-1,TRBV20-1,TRBD1,few,CSASGQGDYNEQFF,TGCAGTGCTAGTGGGCAGGGGGACTACAATGAGCAGTTCTTC
16,TRBJ2-3,TRBV2,TRBD2,.,CASRGASGISTDTQYF,TGTGCCAGCAGAGGGGCTAGCGGGATTTCCACAGATACGCAGTATTTT
16,TRBJ1-2,TRBV19,TRBD1,.,CASSSPRDRGKRGYTF,TGTGCCAGTAGTTCCCCCCGGGACAGGGGGAAGAGAGGCTACACCTTC
14,TRBJ2-2,TRBV2,.,.,CASSEGLAEGELFF,TGTGCCAGCAGTGAAGGTCTAGCAGAGGGGGAGCTGTTTTTT
14,TRBJ1-2,TRBV27,.,.,CASSLSRGREGYTF,TGTGCCAGCAGTTTATCGAGAGGGAGGGAGGGCTACACCTTC
14,TRBJ2-3,TRBV4-2,TRBD1,.,CASKGGMSTDTQYF,TGTGCCAGTAAAGGGGGCATGAGCACAGATACGCAGTATTTT
17,TRBJ1-2,TRBV4-3,TRBD1,.,CASSHATGTGRIYGYTF,TGCGCCAGCAGCCATGCGACCGGGACAGGAAGAATCTATGGCTACACCTTC
16,TRBJ2-7,TRBV2,.,.,CASSVAGTSSSYEQYF,TGTGCCAGCAGTGTGGCGGGAACTTCTAGCTCCTACGAGCAGTACTTC